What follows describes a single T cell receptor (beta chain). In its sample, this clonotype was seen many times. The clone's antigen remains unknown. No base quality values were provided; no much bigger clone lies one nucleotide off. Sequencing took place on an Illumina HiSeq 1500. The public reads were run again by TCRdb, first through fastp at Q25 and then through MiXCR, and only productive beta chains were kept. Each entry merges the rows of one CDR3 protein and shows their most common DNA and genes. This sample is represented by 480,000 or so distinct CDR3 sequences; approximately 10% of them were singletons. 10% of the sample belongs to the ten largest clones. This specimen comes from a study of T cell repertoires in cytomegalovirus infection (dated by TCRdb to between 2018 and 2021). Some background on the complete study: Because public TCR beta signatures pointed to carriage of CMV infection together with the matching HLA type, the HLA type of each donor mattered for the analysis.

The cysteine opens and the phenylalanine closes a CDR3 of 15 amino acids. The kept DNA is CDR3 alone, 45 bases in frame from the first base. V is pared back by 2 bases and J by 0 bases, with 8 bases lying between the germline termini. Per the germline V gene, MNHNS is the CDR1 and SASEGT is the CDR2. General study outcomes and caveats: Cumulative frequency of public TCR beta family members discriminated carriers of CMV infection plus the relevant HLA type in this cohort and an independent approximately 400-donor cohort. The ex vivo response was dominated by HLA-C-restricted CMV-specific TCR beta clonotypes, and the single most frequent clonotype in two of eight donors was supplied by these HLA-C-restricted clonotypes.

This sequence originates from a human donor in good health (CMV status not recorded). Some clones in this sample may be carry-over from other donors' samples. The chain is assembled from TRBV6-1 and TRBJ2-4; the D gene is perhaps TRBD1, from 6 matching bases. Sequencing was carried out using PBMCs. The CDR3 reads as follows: CASSEWGLAKNIQYF. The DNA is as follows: TGTGCCAGCAGTGAATGGGGGCTAGCCAAAAACATTCAGTACTTC.